In this sample, the clone carrying this TCR beta chain turned up a few times. The antigen is not known. These data are taken from a study of human T cells and chemical hapten exposure. The study's findings and limits: Positively correlated with patch test score were the counts of PT1 expanded TCRs.

Trimming took 6 bases from V and 7 from J; bases not matched to a gene: 4. Germline CDR1 and CDR2: MNHEY and SVGAGI. CDR3 size: 15 residues. As for time point: patch test 3, about 24 weeks after DPC sensitization. Noted treatment: therapeutic diphenylcyclopropenone sensitization with weekly scalp DPC. One entry per CDR3 protein results from TCRdb running MiXCR on the RACE reads. The repertoire has just under 65,000 distinct CDR3 sequences, 8% to 13% of them found once; the top ten carry 2% to 3%. The material was whole blood, obtained in connection with sensitization to the hapten diphenylcyclopropenone (DPC). The chain joins TRBV6-5 to TRBJ1-6, with 12 bases aligning to TRBD1. The receptor comes from a woman aged 25 to 39 with alopecia areata. Some clones in this sample may be carry-over from other donors' samples. This CDR3 is CASRRGTGGNSPLHF. CDR3 DNA sequence: TGTGCCAGCAGACGCGGGACAGGGGGCAATTCACCCCTCCACTTT.